This T cell receptor (beta chain) was captured by sequencing in a study of identical twins. Template switching supplied a universal primer site; unique molecular identifiers were carried on the cDNA. TCRdb re-analysed the 5' RACE reads in MiXCR, keeping a single row per CDR3 protein. This sample carries hundreds of thousands of distinct CDR3 sequences, roughly 10% of them seen once, and the ten largest clones take 5% to 5.5%. Details on this clonotype: The antigen is undetermined.

V was pared by 6 bases and J by 3 bases, with 11 bases between. CDR3 length equals 14 residues. Germline assignment: CDR1 MNHEY and CDR2 SMNVEV (reference sequence). Study results and limitations: The conclusions drew on cross-sectional statistical analysis instead of tracking the same donors. Because invariant MAIT and iNKT cells could be present, zero-insertion analyses could be partly confounded. Among beta out-of-frame sequences, excess sharing between twins appeared weaker.

Sequenced input: memory (CD45RO+) T cells sorted from blood. This TCR came from a woman between 18 and 29 years old in good health. The gene calls are TRBV27 and TRBJ2-2, with D tentatively TRBD1 (6 bases). The CDR3 DNA is TGTGCCAGCAGCCTGGACAGTTACACCGGGGAGCTGTTTTTT. Amino acids: CASSLDSYTGELFF.